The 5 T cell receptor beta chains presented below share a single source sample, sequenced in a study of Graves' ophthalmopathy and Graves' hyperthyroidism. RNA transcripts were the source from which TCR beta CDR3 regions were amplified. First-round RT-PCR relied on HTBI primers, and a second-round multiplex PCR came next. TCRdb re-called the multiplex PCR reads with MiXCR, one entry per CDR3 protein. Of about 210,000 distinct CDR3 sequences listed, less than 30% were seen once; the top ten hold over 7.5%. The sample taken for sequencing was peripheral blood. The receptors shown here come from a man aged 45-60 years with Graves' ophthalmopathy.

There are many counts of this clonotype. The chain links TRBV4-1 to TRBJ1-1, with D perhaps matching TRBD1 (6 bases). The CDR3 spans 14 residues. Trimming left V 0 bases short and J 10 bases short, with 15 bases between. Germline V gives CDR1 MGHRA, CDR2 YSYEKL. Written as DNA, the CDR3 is TGCGCCAGCAGCCAAGAAGGGACATCGGAGTTAGCTTTCTTT. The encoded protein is CASSQEGTSELAFF.

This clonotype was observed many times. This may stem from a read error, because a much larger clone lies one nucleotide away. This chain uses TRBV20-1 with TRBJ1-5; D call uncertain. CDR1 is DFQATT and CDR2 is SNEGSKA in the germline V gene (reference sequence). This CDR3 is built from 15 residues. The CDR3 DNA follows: TGCAGTGCCACTAACCCCACGGCGATCAATCAGCACCAGCATTTT. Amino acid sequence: CSATNPTAINQHQHF.

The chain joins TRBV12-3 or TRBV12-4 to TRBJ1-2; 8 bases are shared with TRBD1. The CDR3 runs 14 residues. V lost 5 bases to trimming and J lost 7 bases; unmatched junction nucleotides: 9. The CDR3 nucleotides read TGTGCCAGCAGTGGAGGGACAGGTTCAGGTGGCTACACCTTC. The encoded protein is CASSGGTGSGGYTF.

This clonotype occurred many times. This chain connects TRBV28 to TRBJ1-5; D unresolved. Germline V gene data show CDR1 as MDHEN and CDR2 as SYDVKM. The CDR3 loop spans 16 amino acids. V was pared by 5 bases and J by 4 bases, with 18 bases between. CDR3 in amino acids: CASSDRDQPYNQPQHF. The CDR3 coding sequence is TGTGCCAGCAGTGACCGTGACCAGCCCTATAATCAGCCCCAGCATTTT.

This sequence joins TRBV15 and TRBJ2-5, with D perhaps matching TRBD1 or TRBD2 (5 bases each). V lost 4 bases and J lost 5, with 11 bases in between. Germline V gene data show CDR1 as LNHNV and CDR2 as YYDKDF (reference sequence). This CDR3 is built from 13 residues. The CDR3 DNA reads TGTGCCACCAGCAAGGGACCCGGGGAGACCCAGTACTTC. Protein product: CATSKGPGETQYF.